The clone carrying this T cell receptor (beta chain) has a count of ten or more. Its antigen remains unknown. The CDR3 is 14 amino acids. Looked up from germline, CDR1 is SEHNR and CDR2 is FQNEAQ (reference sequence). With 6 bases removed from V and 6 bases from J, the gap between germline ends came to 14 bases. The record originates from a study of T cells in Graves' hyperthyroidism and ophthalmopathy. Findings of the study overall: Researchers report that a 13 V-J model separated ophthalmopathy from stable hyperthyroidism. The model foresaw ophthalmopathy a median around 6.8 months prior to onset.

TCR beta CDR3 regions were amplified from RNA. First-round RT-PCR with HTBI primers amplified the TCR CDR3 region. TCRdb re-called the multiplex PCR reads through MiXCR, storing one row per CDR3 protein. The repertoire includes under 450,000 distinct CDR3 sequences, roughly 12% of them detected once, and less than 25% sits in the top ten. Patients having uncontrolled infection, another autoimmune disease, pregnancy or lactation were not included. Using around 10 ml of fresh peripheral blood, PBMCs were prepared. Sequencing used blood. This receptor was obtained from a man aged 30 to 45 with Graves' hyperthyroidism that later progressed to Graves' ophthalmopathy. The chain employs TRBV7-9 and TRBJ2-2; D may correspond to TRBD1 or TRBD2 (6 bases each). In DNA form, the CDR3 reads TGTGCCAGCAGTGTGGGGGGCGTCGCCGGGGAGCTGTTTTTT. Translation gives CASSVGGVAGELFF.